Described below is a single TCR beta chain sequence and its context. What it binds is unknown. A read error may account for a junction end that differs from germline. The study ran its PCR with 60 Vbeta and 13 Jbeta primers. Measured with immunoSEQ multiplex PCR; TCRdb has only the in-frame clones, and not every one. In the table there are some 190,000 clones, roughly 80% of which are singletons. The germline V gene has CDR1 SGHRS and CDR2 YFSETQ. The CDR3 runs 16 residues. The sample is drawn from a study of cytomegalovirus exposure and HLA in healthy donors. The study's findings and limits: Some highly shared sequence variants likely arose as a pipeline artifact. Clonal expansion, a later analysis showed, was greater in HLA-associated TCR beta chains than in equally common others.

V gene TRBV5-1 combines with J gene TRBJ2-7; 9 nucleotides align to TRBD1. The sequenced sample consisted of PBMCs. The clonotype comes from a man aged 35-49 years in good health and CMV-seronegative. The CDR3 here is CASSLGPPGTGTFPFF. The CDR3 DNA reads as TGCGCCAGCAGCTTGGGGCCTCCCGGGACAGGGACCTTCCCTTTTTTC.